The table lists the clone carrying this T cell receptor (beta chain) with many counts. Sequenced material consisted of expressed TCRB transcripts (all of the isolated RNA was reverse transcribed). Some clones are missing from TCRdb's copy, which holds only in-frame ones; the method was immunoSEQ multiplex PCR. The top ten hold 0.44% of the sample, which has more than 300,000 clones, 7% to 9% seen once. This record comes from a study of beta chain features in type 1 diabetes. V lost 7 bases and J lost 1, with 14 bases in between. Germline values: CDR1 SNHLY, CDR2 FYNNEI. The CDR3 loop spans 15 amino acids.

The TCR sequence derives from a woman aged 18-29 years in good health. This rearrangement joins TRBV2 to TRBJ1-5; D gene uncertain. The sequencing input was central memory CD4+ T cells from blood. Here the CDR3 DNA reads TGTGCCAGCACCGCAGAGGGTCTGAGCAATCAGCCCCAGCATTTT. It codes for CASTAEGLSNQPQHF.